This T cell receptor (beta chain) was retrieved from a study of OX40 agonist ivuxolimab in advanced cancers. Context from the whole study: Ivuxolimab was an agonistic, fully human IgG2 monoclonal antibody directed against OX40 (CD134), a costimulatory receptor. Intravenous ivuxolimab was administered to patients every 2 weeks at six dose levels: 0.01, 0.1, 0.3, 1.5, 3 and 10 mg/kg. Among the approximately 50 dose-escalation patients, about 19 had hepatocellular carcinoma, roughly 15 melanoma, 9 renal cell carcinoma and 9 head and neck cancer. In the dose-escalation cohort, 70% to 90% of patients were male, and the mean age was approximately 60 years with a range of roughly 20 to 85. Prior anti-PD-1, anti-PD-L1 or anti-CTLA-4 therapy was permitted, and checkpoint inhibitors had been received by 40% to 50% of dose-escalation patients. Partial responses were achieved by three dose-escalation patients, of whom one had hepatocellular carcinoma and two had cutaneous melanoma. The point of sequencing TCRbeta in the periphery was to test whether ivuxolimab changed TCR sequence diversity and drove clonal T-cell expansion. The monotherapy dose-escalation portion (N ≈ 52 patients) of the phase I ivuxolimab trial is reported in the paper.

For sequencing of the TCRbeta CDR3 region, genomic DNA was extracted from the sorted cells. The immunoSEQ Assay was used to sequence the TCRbeta CDR3 regions. Here the immuneACCESS table is served through TCRdb, limited to in-frame sequences with V and J called. Missing clones are a known gap in these copies; in checked studies unresolved V genes cover under half, and the rest lacks a known reason. A total of more than 50,000 clones appear in this sample, approximately 90% of them only once. Around 20% of the sample lies in the top ten. With regard to this clone: There is no known antigen for this receptor. Per-base qualities were not stored, and no clone one base away is much larger. Other DNA sequences in the same sample also yield this CDR3.

The germline V gene (reference sequence) specifies MNHEY as CDR1 and SMNVEV as CDR2. The V and J ends are trimmed by 3 bases and 3 bases, leaving 9 bases between them. The CDR3 runs 13 residues from the cysteine to the phenylalanine. This entry keeps only the CDR3 DNA: 39 bases, framed from base 1. The trial excluded patients who had a history of autoimmune disease or were on systemic immunosuppression. Peripheral blood for TCR sequencing was collected from all dose cohorts at baseline, on cycle 4 day 1, and on cycle 7 day 1. Samples were obtained from an open-label, multicenter, first-in-human phase I dose-escalation trial of ivuxolimab. Adults with locally advanced or metastatic melanoma, renal cell, hepatocellular, or head and neck squamous cell carcinoma were enrolled in the trial. Before TCR sequencing, CD4+ and CD8+ T cells were separately sorted from peripheral blood. Results the study describes overall, beyond this receptor: After ivuxolimab, CD8+ T cells had more expanded clones than CD4+ T cells on average. At doses of 0.1 to 3.0 mg/kg, clonal expansion of both CD4+ and CD8+ blood T cells was observed from baseline to week 6. Antigen specificity was not determined for the clonally expanded peripheral T cells. Partial responders in the 0.1-3.0 mg/kg groups had among the lowest normalized peripheral clonal expansion, especially among CD8+ T cells. Low levels of normalized T-cell clonal expansion were also seen in some patients who did not respond.

The chain is assembled from TRBV27 and TRBJ2-7; TRBD2 is perhaps the D gene, given 5 matching bases. Sequencing was performed on CD4+ or CD8+ T cells sorted from blood, taken in a trial of the OX40 agonist ivuxolimab. This sequence was found in an adult with an advanced solid tumor such as melanoma, head and neck, liver or kidney cancer. The DNA sequence reads TGTGCCAGCAGTTTGGGTGGACTCTACGAGCAGTACTTC. Its product reads: CASSLGGLYEQYF.